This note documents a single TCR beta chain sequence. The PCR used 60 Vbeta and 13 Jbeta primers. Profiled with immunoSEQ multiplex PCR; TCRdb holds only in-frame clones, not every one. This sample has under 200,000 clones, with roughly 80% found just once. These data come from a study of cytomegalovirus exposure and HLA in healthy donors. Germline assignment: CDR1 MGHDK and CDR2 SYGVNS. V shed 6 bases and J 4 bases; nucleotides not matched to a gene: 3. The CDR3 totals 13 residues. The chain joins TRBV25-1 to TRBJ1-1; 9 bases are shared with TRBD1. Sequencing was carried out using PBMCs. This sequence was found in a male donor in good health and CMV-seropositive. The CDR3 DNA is TGTGCCAGCAGACAGGGGGCGAGCACTGAAGCTTTCTTT. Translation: CASRQGASTEAFF.